This TCR beta chain derives from a study of T cells after yellow fever vaccination. Across the whole study: The authors prepared low-cell-number fractions using SMART-Seq v4 Ultra Low Input.

TCRdb processed the 5' RACE reads anew with MiXCR; each CDR3 protein has one entry. The sample includes about 29,000 distinct CDR3 sequences, under 6% of them seen just once. This clonotype showed up many times. Its cognate antigen is unknown. The study, taken as a whole, reports: Abundant bulk-population clonotypes could contaminate the FACS-sorted repertoires.

The TCR comes from a man between 25 and 39 years old who received the YFV17D yellow fever vaccine. Source: CD8+ T cells sorted from PBMCs, taken 10 days after the yellow fever booster vaccination.

CDR3 sequence reads: CASSLVGVAAYEQYF. CDR3 nucleotides: TGTGCCAGCAGCTTGGTGGGGGTCGCGGCCTACGAGCAGTACTTC. The chain is built from TRBV5-8 and TRBJ2-7, with D perhaps TRBD1 or TRBD2 (5 bases each). The CDR3 runs 15 residues. The V gene's germline CDR1 is SGHTS and CDR2 YDEGEE. V lost 0 bases to trimming and J lost 2 bases, with 12 bases between them.